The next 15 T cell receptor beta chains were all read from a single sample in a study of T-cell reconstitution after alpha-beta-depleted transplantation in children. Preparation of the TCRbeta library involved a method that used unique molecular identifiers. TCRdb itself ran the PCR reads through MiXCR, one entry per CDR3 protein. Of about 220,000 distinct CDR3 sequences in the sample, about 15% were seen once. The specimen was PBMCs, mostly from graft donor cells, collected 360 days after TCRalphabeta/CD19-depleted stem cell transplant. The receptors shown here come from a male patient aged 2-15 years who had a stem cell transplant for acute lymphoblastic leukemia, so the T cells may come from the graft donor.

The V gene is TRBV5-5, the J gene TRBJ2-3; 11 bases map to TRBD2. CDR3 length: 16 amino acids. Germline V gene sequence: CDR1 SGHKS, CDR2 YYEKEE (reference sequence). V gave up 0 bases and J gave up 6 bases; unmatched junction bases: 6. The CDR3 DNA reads TGTGCCAGCAGCTTGGTAGCTAGCGGGGGGCCGGATACGCAGTATTTT. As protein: CASSLVASGGPDTQYF.

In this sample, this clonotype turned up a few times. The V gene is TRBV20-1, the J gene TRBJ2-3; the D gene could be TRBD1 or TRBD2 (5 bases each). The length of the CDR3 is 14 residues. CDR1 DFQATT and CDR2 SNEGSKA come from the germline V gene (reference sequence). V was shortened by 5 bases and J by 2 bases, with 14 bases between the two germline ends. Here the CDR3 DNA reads TGCAGTGCTCCCACCTCGGGGACCACAGATACGCAGTATTTT. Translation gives CSAPTSGTTDTQYF.

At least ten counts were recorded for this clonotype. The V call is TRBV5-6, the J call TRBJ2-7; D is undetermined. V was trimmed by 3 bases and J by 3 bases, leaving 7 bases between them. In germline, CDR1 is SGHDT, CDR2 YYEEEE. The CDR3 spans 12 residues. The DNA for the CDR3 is TGTGCCAGCAGCTCCCGGTTCTACGAGCAGTACTTC. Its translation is CASSSRFYEQYF.

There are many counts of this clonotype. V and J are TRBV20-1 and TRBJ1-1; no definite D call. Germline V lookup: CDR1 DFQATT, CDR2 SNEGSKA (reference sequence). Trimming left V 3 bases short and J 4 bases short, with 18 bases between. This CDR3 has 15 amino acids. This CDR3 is CSASGSGLGSTEAFF. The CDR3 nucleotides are TGCAGTGCTAGTGGGTCAGGCCTAGGGAGCACTGAAGCTTTCTTT.

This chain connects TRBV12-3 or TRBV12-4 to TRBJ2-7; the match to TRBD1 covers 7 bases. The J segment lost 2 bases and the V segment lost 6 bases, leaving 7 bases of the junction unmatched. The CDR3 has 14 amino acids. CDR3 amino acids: CASSYPGTAYEQYF. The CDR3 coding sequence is TGTGCCAGCAGCTACCCGGGGACAGCCTACGAGCAGTACTTC.

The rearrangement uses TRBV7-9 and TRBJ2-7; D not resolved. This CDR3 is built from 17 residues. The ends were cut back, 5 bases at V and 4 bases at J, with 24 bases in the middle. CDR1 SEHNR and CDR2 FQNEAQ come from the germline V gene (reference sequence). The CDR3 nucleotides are TGTGCCAGCAGCCCCCGTCGTGGCAGACCGAAAGGGTACGAGCAGTACTTC. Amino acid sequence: CASSPRRGRPKGYEQYF.

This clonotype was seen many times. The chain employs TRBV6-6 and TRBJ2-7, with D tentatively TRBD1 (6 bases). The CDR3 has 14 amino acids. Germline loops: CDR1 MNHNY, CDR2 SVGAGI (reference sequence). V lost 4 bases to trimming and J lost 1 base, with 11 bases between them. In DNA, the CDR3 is TGTGCCAGCAGTTCTATCAGGGGTTCCTACGAGCAGTACTTC. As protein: CASSSIRGSYEQYF.

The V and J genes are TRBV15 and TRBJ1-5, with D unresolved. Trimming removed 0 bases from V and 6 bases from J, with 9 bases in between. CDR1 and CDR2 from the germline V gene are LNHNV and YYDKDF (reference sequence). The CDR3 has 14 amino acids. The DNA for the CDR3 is TGTGCCACCAGCAGAGATCGGGGTGCTCAGCCCCAGCATTTT. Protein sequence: CATSRDRGAQPQHF.

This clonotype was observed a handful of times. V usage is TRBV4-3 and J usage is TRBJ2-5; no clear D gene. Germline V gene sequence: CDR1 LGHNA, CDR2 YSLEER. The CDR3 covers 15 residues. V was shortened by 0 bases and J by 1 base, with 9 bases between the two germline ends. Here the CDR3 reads CASSQEDQAQETQYF. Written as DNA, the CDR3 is TGCGCCAGCAGCCAAGAGGATCAGGCCCAAGAGACCCAGTACTTC.

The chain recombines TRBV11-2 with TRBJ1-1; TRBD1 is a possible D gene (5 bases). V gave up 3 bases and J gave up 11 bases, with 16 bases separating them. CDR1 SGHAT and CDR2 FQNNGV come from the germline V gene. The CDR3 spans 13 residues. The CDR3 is CASSLKGWEGAFF. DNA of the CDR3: TGTGCCAGCAGCTTGAAAGGTTGGGAGGGGGCTTTCTTT.

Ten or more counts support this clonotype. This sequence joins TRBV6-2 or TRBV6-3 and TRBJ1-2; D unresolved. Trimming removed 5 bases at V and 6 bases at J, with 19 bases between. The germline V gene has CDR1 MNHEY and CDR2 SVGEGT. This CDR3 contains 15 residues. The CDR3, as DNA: TGTGCCAGCAGTAACCTAGTCGGCGGCGCGGATGGCTACACCTTC. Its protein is CASSNLVGGADGYTF.

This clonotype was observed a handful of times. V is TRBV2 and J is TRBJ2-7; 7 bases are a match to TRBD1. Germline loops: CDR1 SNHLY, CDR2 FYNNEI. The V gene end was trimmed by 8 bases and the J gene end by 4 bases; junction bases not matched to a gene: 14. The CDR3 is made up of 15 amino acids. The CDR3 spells CASLVGLQGLYEQYF. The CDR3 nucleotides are TGTGCCAGCTTGGTGGGGTTACAGGGGTTATACGAGCAGTACTTC. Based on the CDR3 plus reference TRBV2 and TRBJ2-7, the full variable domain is EPEVTQTPSHQVTQMGQEVILRCVPISNHLYFYWYRQILGQKVEFLVSFYNNEISEKSEIFDDQFSVERPDGSNFTLKIRSTKLEDSAMYFCASLVGLQGLYEQYFGPGTRLTVT.

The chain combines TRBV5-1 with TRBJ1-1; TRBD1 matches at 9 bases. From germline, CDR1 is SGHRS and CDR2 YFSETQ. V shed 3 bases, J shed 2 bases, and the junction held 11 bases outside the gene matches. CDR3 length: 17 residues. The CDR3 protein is CASSSTGTGSGNTEAFF. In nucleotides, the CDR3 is TGCGCCAGCAGCTCCACCGGGACAGGGTCCGGAAACACTGAAGCTTTCTTT. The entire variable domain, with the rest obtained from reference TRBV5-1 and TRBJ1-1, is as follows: KAGVTQTPRYLIKTRGQQVTLSCSPISGHRSVSWYQQTPGQGLQFLFEYFSETQRNKGNFPGRFSGRQFSNSRSEMNVSTLELGDSALYLCASSSTGTGSGNTEAFFGQGTRLTVV.

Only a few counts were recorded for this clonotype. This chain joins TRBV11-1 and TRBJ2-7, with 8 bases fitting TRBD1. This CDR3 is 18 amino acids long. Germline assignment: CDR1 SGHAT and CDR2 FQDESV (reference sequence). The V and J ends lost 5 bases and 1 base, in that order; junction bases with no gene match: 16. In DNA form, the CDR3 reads TGTGCCAGCAGCCCTGGGCCCAGGGGGCAAAGGATATCCTACGAGCAGTACTTC. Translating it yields CASSPGPRGQRISYEQYF.

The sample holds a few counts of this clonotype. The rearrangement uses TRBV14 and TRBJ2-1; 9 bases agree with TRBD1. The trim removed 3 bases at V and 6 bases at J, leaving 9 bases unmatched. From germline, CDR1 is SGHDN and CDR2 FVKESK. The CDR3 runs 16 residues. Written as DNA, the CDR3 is TGTGCCAGCAGCCAGGAGGGACAGGGATTTGGCAATGAGCAGTTCTTC. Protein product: CASSQEGQGFGNEQFF.